Below are 22 T cell receptor beta chains sequenced from a single sample in a study of vaccination effects on CD4 cells after COVID-19. Sequencing followed a ViraFEST assay step that expanded antigen-specific CD4+ T cells with viral peptide pools. After roughly 11 days in culture, the CD4+ T cells were isolated. The antigens these receptors bind are not known. Sequenced by immunoSEQ multiplex PCR; TCRdb stores in-frame clones only, minus some. The data contain tens of thousands of clones, roughly 80% of them singletons. The sequencing used CD4+ T cells from PBMCs cultured with HCoV-229E spike peptides, collected before COVID-19 vaccination. These TCRs come from a human donor who received a COVID-19 vaccine.

This clone occurred a few times. The V and J genes are TRBV5-1 and TRBJ2-6; D ambiguous. Germline assignment: CDR1 SGHRS and CDR2 YFSETQ. Trimming shortened V by 6 bases and J by 0 bases, and 7 bases separated the two germline ends. The CDR3 runs 14 residues. Here the CDR3 DNA reads TGCGCCAGCAAGTTTAACTCTGGGGCCAACGTCCTGACTTTC. Amino acid sequence: CASKFNSGANVLTF.

The genes are TRBV24-1 and TRBJ2-1; TRBD2 matches 11 bases. CDR3 length: 15 residues. The germline V gene has CDR1 KGHDR and CDR2 SFDVKD. Trimming cost V 4 bases and J 6 bases; bases outside gene matches: 4. The CDR3 DNA is TGTGCCACCAGTGACACCGGGACTAGCGGCAATGAGCAGTTCTTC. Its protein product is CATSDTGTSGNEQFF.

This clone has a single count. V and J are TRBV5-8 and TRBJ2-3; D perhaps matches TRBD2 (6 bases). The CDR3 runs 16 residues. Trimming left V 4 bases short and J 0 bases short, with 15 bases between. Germline V gene lookup returns CDR1 SGHTS and CDR2 YDEGEE. The CDR3 protein is CASSPLPGLSTDTQYF. The CDR3 DNA reads as TGTGCCAGCAGCCCCCTTCCGGGACTTAGCACAGATACGCAGTATTTT. The whole variable domain, remainder taken from reference TRBV5-8 and TRBJ2-3, is EAGVTQSPTHLIKTRGQQATLRCSPISGHTSVYWYQQALGLGLQFLLWYDEGEERNRGNFPPRFSGRQFPNYSSELNVNALELEDSALYLCASSPLPGLSTDTQYFGPGTRLTVL.

The CDR3 sequence is CASSLHSFNYGYTF. The CDR3 region has the DNA TGTGCCAGCAGTCTACACTCGTTTAACTATGGCTACACCTTC. The chain recombines TRBV6-5 with TRBJ1-2; the D is unclear. The CDR3 runs 14 residues. The V end was cut by 5 bases, the J end by 1 base, with 11 bases between. In germline, CDR1 is MNHEY, CDR2 SVGAGI.

This chain joins TRBV15 and TRBJ1-5; D might be TRBD1 (5 bases). The CDR3 loop spans 17 amino acids. V shed 1 base and J shed 1 base, with 14 bases lying between them. In germline, CDR1 is LNHNV, CDR2 YYDKDF (reference sequence). The CDR3 protein is CATSRAIRTWSNQPQHF. The CDR3 DNA is TGTGCCACCAGCAGAGCTATACGGACATGGAGCAATCAGCCCCAGCATTTT. Combining the CDR3 with reference TRBV15 and TRBJ1-5 gives the whole variable domain DAMVIQNPRYQVTQFGKPVTLSCSQTLNHNVMYWYQQKSSQAPKLLFHYYDKDFNNEADTPDNFQSRRPNTSFCFLDIRSPGLGDTAMYLCATSRAIRTWSNQPQHFGDGTRLSIL.

The chain employs TRBV6-1 and TRBJ2-7; 9 bases are a match to TRBD1. The germline V gene encodes CDR1 MNHNS and CDR2 SASEGT. This CDR3 region has 14 residues. V dropped 6 bases and J dropped 1; count of bases not matched to a gene: 4. The CDR3 here is CASRGGQGSYEQYV. The DNA of the CDR3 is TGTGCCAGCAGGGGGGGACAGGGATCCTACGAGCAGTACGTC.

The chain carries TRBV19 and TRBJ1-1, with D possibly being TRBD1 (5 bases). The CDR3 sequence is 15 residues long. CDR1 is LNHDA, CDR2 SQIVND, per germline (reference sequence). V was pared by 5 bases and J by 0 bases, with 13 bases between. CDR3 amino acids: CASSPRGDLNTEAFF. CDR3 bases: TGTGCCAGTAGTCCCCGGGGGGACTTGAACACTGAAGCTTTCTTT. The full variable domain, in which reference TRBV19 and TRBJ1-1 provide the parts outside the CDR3, is DGGITQSPKYLFRKEGQNVTLSCEQNLNHDAMYWYRQDPGQGLRLIYYSQIVNDFQKGDIAEGYSVSREKKESFPLTVTSAQKNPTAFYLCASSPRGDLNTEAFFGQGTRLTVV.

The chain employs TRBV29-1 and TRBJ2-4; 7 bases line up with TRBD2. The germline V gene has CDR1 SQVTM and CDR2 ANQGSEA. CDR3 length equals 14 residues. V trimming: 5 bases; J trimming: 5 bases; junction bases outside the gene matches: 9. Here the CDR3 DNA reads TGCAGCGTTCGGGGGGACGGGTTTCAAAACATTCAGTACTTC. Residues: CSVRGDGFQNIQYF.

The chain employs TRBV30 and TRBJ1-6; the D gene is possibly TRBD1 (5 bases). V was trimmed by 0 bases and J by 7 bases, leaving 10 bases between them. This CDR3 has 14 residues. Germline V CDR1 and CDR2: GTSNPN, SVGIG (reference sequence). The CDR3 is CAWSVQGGNSPLHF. The CDR3 DNA is TGTGCCTGGAGTGTCCAGGGCGGGAATTCACCCCTCCACTTT.

The V gene is TRBV4-1, the J gene TRBJ2-4, with a possible D match to TRBD1 (6 bases). The CDR3 covers 17 residues. V lost 3 bases, J lost 1 base, and 16 bases lay in between. CDR1 and CDR2 (germline): MGHRA, YSYEKL. The CDR3 region has the DNA TGCGCCAGCAGCCATATTACAGGGTTATCGGCCAAAAACATTCAGTACTTC. Translated, it gives CASSHITGLSAKNIQYF.

The V gene is TRBV9, the J gene TRBJ1-4; TRBD1 matches at 9 bases. The CDR3 sequence is 16 residues long. The V gene end was trimmed by 3 bases and the J gene end by 0 bases; junction bases not matched to a gene: 3. Germline values: CDR1 SGDLS, CDR2 YYNGEE. CDR3 amino acids: CASSGTGAATNEKLFF. The CDR3 DNA follows: TGTGCCAGCAGCGGGACAGGGGCGGCAACTAATGAAAAACTGTTTTTT.

The rearrangement uses TRBV12-3 or TRBV12-4 and TRBJ2-3; D is ambiguous. With 6 bases removed from V and 6 bases from J, the gap between germline ends came to 10 bases. The CDR3 consists of 12 residues. This CDR3 is CASRAGGDTQYF. The CDR3, as DNA: TGTGCCAGCAGGGCAGGTGGGGATACGCAGTATTTT.

This sequence joins TRBV3-1 (or the pseudogene TRBV3-2) and TRBJ1-1, with D possibly TRBD1 on 5 matching bases. CDR3 length: 14 residues. Germline CDR1 is LGHDT and CDR2 is YNNKEL (reference sequence). V was trimmed by 0 bases and J by 3 bases, leaving 8 bases between them. CDR3 in DNA: TGTGCCAGCAGCCAAGATGGAGGGGACACTGAAGCTTTCTTT. Residues: CASSQDGGDTEAFF.

The chain couples TRBV9 to TRBJ2-1; 8 nucleotides line up with TRBD2. Germline trimming cut 0 bases from V and 1 base from J; bases unmatched to any gene: 3. Germline lookup yields CDR1 SGDLS and CDR2 YYNGEE. This CDR3 is 16 amino acids long. The CDR3 DNA reads TGTGCCAGCAGCGTAGACGGGGGGGCTTCCTACAATGAGCAGTTCTTC. Its protein product is CASSVDGGASYNEQFF.

The V gene is TRBV5-1, the J gene TRBJ2-3; 13 bases are shared with TRBD2. The CDR3 loop spans 18 amino acids. CDR1 and CDR2 (germline): SGHRS, YFSETQ. V gave up 4 bases and J gave up 0 bases; unmatched junction bases: 8. The DNA for the CDR3 is TGCGCCAGCAGCACAGGACTAGCGGGGGATGGAAGCACAGATACGCAGTATTTT. It codes for CASSTGLAGDGSTDTQYF.

This clone was counted once. The gene calls are TRBV19 and TRBJ1-5; a possible D gene is TRBD1 (5 bases). The germline V gene encodes CDR1 LNHDA and CDR2 SQIVND (reference sequence). This CDR3 comprises 16 residues. With 4 bases removed from V and 0 bases from J, the gap between germline ends came to 13 bases. The chain's CDR3 is CASSTTTGYSNQPQHF. CDR3 in DNA: TGTGCCAGTAGTACCACTACAGGTTATAGCAATCAGCCCCAGCATTTT.

CDR3 sequence (DNA): TGTGCCAGCAGCTCACAGGGGTCCCATAATGAAAAACTGTTTTTT. Its translation is CASSSQGSHNEKLFF. The J gene is TRBJ1-4, the V gene TRBV7-2, with 7 bases identical to TRBD1. The germline V gene encodes CDR1 SGHTA and CDR2 FQGNSA. CDR3 length equals 15 residues. With 4 bases clipped from V and 4 bases from J, the junction kept 6 bases outside the gene matches.

This chain links TRBV19 with TRBJ1-4, with a possible D match to TRBD1 (6 bases). V dropped 4 bases and J dropped 2 bases, with 11 bases sitting between them. The germline gives CDR1 LNHDA, CDR2 SQIVND (reference sequence). The CDR3 has 15 amino acids. CDR3 nucleotide sequence: TGTGCCAGTAGTAGAGGACAGAATACTAATGAAAAACTGTTTTTT. Translation gives CASSRGQNTNEKLFF. Filled out from reference TRBV19 and TRBJ1-4, the complete variable domain reads DGGITQSPKYLFRKEGQNVTLSCEQNLNHDAMYWYRQDPGQGLRLIYYSQIVNDFQKGDIAEGYSVSREKKESFPLTVTSAQKNPTAFYLCASSRGQNTNEKLFFGSGTQLSVL.

The V and J genes are TRBV5-1 and TRBJ1-2, with D possibly being TRBD1 (5 bases). The germline V gene has CDR1 SGHRS and CDR2 YFSETQ. V was clipped by 4 bases and J by 6 bases, with 10 bases between them. The CDR3 is 12 residues long. The CDR3 is CASSITQDGYTF. The CDR3 DNA follows: TGCGCCAGCAGCATTACACAGGATGGCTACACCTTC.

V is TRBV21-1 and J is TRBJ1-1. TRBV21-1 is marked as a pseudogene. The CDR3 spans 14 residues. CDR3 sequence (DNA): TGTGCCAGCAGCAGTGGGAGGGCGAACACTGAAGCTTTCTTT. It specifies CASSSGRANTEAFF.

This clone was recorded a few times. The chain carries TRBV6-5 and TRBJ1-2, with no clear D. V lost 8 bases and J 7 bases, leaving 17 bases between the germline ends. Germline values: CDR1 MNHEY, CDR2 SVGAGI. This CDR3 contains 13 residues. This CDR3 reads CASSRISSVGYTF. For the CDR3, the DNA is TGTGCCAGCTCGAGGATCTCTTCGGTTGGCTACACCTTC.

CDR3 nucleotide sequence: TGTGCCAGCAGCTTGCCGGGGGGGACTGAAGCTTTCTTT. Its protein product is CASSLPGGTEAFF. The rearrangement joins TRBV5-5 to TRBJ1-1; possible D gene TRBD1, 5 bases. Trimming stripped 1 base from V and 5 bases from J, with 9 bases between. This CDR3 contains 13 residues. Germline CDR1 reads SGHKS; CDR2 reads YYEKEE (reference sequence).